This record concerns one TCR beta chain sequence. The data were taken from a study of glioma-infiltrating T cells after dendritic cell vaccination. This CDR3 spans 16 amino acids. V shed 0 bases, J shed 7 bases, and the junction held 13 bases outside the gene matches. Germline assignment: CDR1 SGHNT and CDR2 YYREEE (reference sequence). Time point described: after dendritic cell vaccination, including at tumor progression/relapse. Assay: immunoSEQ multiplex PCR; the TCRdb copy retains only in-frame clones and omits some. The table shows more than 20,000 clones, with just under 90% occurring only once.

Sequenced here: blood, sampled after dendritic cell vaccination. The receptor was isolated from a human donor with glioblastoma. V usage is TRBV5-4 and J usage is TRBJ2-7, with 7 bases identical to TRBD2. The CDR3 DNA is TGTGCCAGCAGCTTGGGAGAAGGGAGGGTTTTTAAAGAGCAGTACTTC. This translates into CASSLGEGRVFKEQYF.